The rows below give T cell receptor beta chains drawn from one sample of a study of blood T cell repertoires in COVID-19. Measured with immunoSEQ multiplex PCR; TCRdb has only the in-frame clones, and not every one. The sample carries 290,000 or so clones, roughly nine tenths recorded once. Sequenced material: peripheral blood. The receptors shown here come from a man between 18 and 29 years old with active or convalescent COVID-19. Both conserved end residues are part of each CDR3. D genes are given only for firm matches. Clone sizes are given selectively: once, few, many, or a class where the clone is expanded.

CDR3aa: CASSGASNYGYTF
CDR3nt: TGTGCCAGCAGCGGGGCCTCTAACTATGGCTACACCTTC
abundance: -
j_gene: TRBJ1-2
v_gene: TRBV11-2
d_gene: -

CDR3aa: CASSVDTGSIGYTF
CDR3nt: TGTGCCAGCAGCGTAGATACAGGGTCGATTGGCTACACCTTC
abundance: few
j_gene: TRBJ1-2
v_gene: TRBV9
d_gene: -

CDR3aa: CASSLHSSGRATTGELFF
CDR3nt: TGCGCCAGCAGCTTACATTCCAGCGGGAGGGCCACCACCGGGGAGCTGTTTTTT
abundance: -
j_gene: TRBJ2-2
v_gene: TRBV5-1
d_gene: TRBD2

CDR3aa: CASTGGAVVRTEAFF
CDR3nt: TGTGCCAGCACCGGAGGGGCGGTGGTTCGAACTGAAGCTTTCTTT
abundance: -
j_gene: TRBJ1-1
v_gene: TRBV7-9
d_gene: -

CDR3aa: CASSSAGGTDTQYF
CDR3nt: TGCGCCAGCAGCTCGGCAGGGGGAACAGATACGCAGTATTTT
abundance: -
j_gene: TRBJ2-3
v_gene: TRBV5-1
d_gene: TRBD1

CDR3aa: CASSFDLRSPLHF
CDR3nt: TGTGCCAGCAGCTTCGACCTCAGGTCACCCCTCCACTTT
abundance: -
j_gene: TRBJ1-6
v_gene: TRBV7-2
d_gene: -

CDR3aa: CASSPYSGTSAGELFF
CDR3nt: TGCGCCAGCAGCCCGTATAGCGGGACGAGTGCTGGGGAGCTGTTTTTT
abundance: once
j_gene: TRBJ2-2
v_gene: TRBV5-1
d_gene: TRBD2

CDR3aa: CASSHRTGDEKLFF
CDR3nt: TGCGCCAGCAGCCATCGGACAGGGGATGAAAAACTGTTTTTT
abundance: -
j_gene: TRBJ1-4
v_gene: TRBV4-3
d_gene: TRBD1

CDR3aa: CASSLSGGDYNEQFF
CDR3nt: TGTGCCAGCTCACTAAGCGGGGGGGACTACAATGAGCAGTTCTTC
abundance: -
j_gene: TRBJ2-1
v_gene: TRBV18
d_gene: TRBD2

CDR3aa: CASSLGTSGTYEQYF
CDR3nt: TGTGCCAGCAGCTTAGGGACTAGCGGCACCTACGAGCAGTACTTC
abundance: -
j_gene: TRBJ2-7
v_gene: TRBV11-3
d_gene: TRBD2

CDR3aa: CASSAYRLVRETQYF
CDR3nt: TGTGCCAGCAGCGCGTATAGACTAGTCCGAGAGACCCAGTACTTC
abundance: once
j_gene: TRBJ2-5
v_gene: TRBV7-8
d_gene: -

CDR3aa: CASSERTWNEQFF
CDR3nt: TGTGCCAGCAGTGAGCGCACCTGGAATGAGCAGTTCTTC
abundance: -
j_gene: TRBJ2-1
v_gene: TRBV25-1
d_gene: -

CDR3aa: CASSYGTGNEQYF
CDR3nt: TGTGCCAGCAGCTACGGGACAGGTAACGAGCAGTACTTC
abundance: -
j_gene: TRBJ2-7
v_gene: TRBV5-8
d_gene: TRBD1

CDR3aa: CASSVTGNTEAFF
CDR3nt: TGTGCCAGTAGTGTGACGGGGAACACTGAAGCTTTCTTT
abundance: -
j_gene: TRBJ1-1
v_gene: TRBV19
d_gene: -

CDR3aa: CASSLAAGASGRNIQYF
CDR3nt: TGCGCCAGCAGCTTGGCTGCCGGGGCTAGCGGGAGGAACATTCAGTACTTC
abundance: -
j_gene: TRBJ2-4
v_gene: TRBV5-1
d_gene: TRBD2

CDR3aa: CASSQDGWSYEQYF
CDR3nt: TGCGCCAGCAGCCAAGATGGCTGGTCCTACGAGCAGTACTTC
abundance: -
j_gene: TRBJ2-7
v_gene: TRBV4-3
d_gene: -

CDR3aa: CASSHAGTGVYGYTF
CDR3nt: TGCGCCAGCAGCCATGCCGGGACAGGCGTCTATGGCTACACCTTC
abundance: -
j_gene: TRBJ1-2
v_gene: TRBV4-3
d_gene: TRBD1

CDR3aa: CASSGLDGVSGNTIYF
CDR3nt: TGTGCCAGCTCAGGATTGGACGGGGTCTCTGGAAACACCATATATTTT
abundance: -
j_gene: TRBJ1-3
v_gene: TRBV18
d_gene: -

CDR3aa: CASSYSGGWADTQYF
CDR3nt: TGTGCCAGCAGTTATTCAGGGGGCTGGGCAGATACGCAGTATTTT
abundance: -
j_gene: TRBJ2-3
v_gene: TRBV6-2/TRBV6-3
d_gene: TRBD1

CDR3aa: CASSKRQGTLYEQYF
CDR3nt: TGTGCCAGCAGCAAAAGACAGGGAACCCTTTACGAGCAGTACTTC
abundance: -
j_gene: TRBJ2-7
v_gene: TRBV9
d_gene: TRBD1

CDR3aa: CASSPSGSSYEQYF
CDR3nt: TGTGCCAGCAGCCCGAGCGGGAGCTCCTACGAGCAGTACTTC
abundance: -
j_gene: TRBJ2-7
v_gene: TRBV7-9
d_gene: TRBD2

CDR3aa: CASSLQGASYEQYF
CDR3nt: TGTGCCAGCAGTTTACAGGGGGCGTCCTACGAGCAGTACTTC
abundance: once
j_gene: TRBJ2-7
v_gene: TRBV6-2/TRBV6-3
d_gene: TRBD1

CDR3aa: CANPPEGQGNYGYTF
CDR3nt: TGTGCCAACCCCCCCGAGGGACAGGGGAACTATGGCTACACCTTC
abundance: -
j_gene: TRBJ1-2
v_gene: TRBV6-5
d_gene: TRBD1

CDR3aa: CASSRPSLTGELFF
CDR3nt: TGTGCCAGCTCCCGTCCGAGTCTCACCGGGGAGCTGTTTTTT
abundance: -
j_gene: TRBJ2-2
v_gene: TRBV6-4
d_gene: -

CDR3aa: CASNIRDRGLLGRNQPQHF
CDR3nt: TGCGCCAGCAATATCCGGGACAGGGGGCTCTTGGGTAGGAATCAGCCCCAGCATTTT
abundance: -
j_gene: TRBJ1-5
v_gene: TRBV23-1
d_gene: TRBD1

CDR3aa: CAITQGDRIYEQYF
CDR3nt: TGTGCCATCACCCAAGGGGACAGAATATACGAGCAGTACTTC
abundance: -
j_gene: TRBJ2-7
v_gene: TRBV10-3
d_gene: TRBD1

CDR3aa: CASSPDPGDPRGNTEAFF
CDR3nt: TGTGCCAGCAGCCCAGATCCCGGGGACCCCAGGGGGAACACTGAAGCTTTCTTT
abundance: -
j_gene: TRBJ1-1
v_gene: TRBV11-2
d_gene: -

CDR3aa: CASDRGRVTEAFF
CDR3nt: TGCGCCAGCGACAGGGGGCGCGTCACTGAAGCTTTCTTT
abundance: -
j_gene: TRBJ1-1
v_gene: TRBV19
d_gene: TRBD1

CDR3aa: CASSPVAGQSNYGYTF
CDR3nt: TGTGCCAGCTCACCGGTCGCGGGACAGAGTAACTATGGCTACACCTTC
abundance: -
j_gene: TRBJ1-2
v_gene: TRBV18
d_gene: TRBD1

CDR3aa: CASSPPGGQGGNTEAFF
CDR3nt: TGTGCCAGCAGCCCGCCGGGAGGACAGGGAGGAAACACTGAAGCTTTCTTT
abundance: -
j_gene: TRBJ1-1
v_gene: TRBV7-9
d_gene: TRBD1

CDR3aa: CASSVGGASNQPQHF
CDR3nt: TGTGCCAGCAGCGTAGGGGGCGCCAGCAATCAGCCCCAGCATTTT
abundance: -
j_gene: TRBJ1-5
v_gene: TRBV9
d_gene: -

CDR3aa: CASSLGKRAAYEQYF
CDR3nt: TGTGCCAGCAGCTTAGGCAAGCGGGCCGCCTACGAGCAGTACTTC
abundance: once
j_gene: TRBJ2-7
v_gene: TRBV13
d_gene: -